What follows is one TCR beta chain and its context. No antigen is known for it. Germline V gene lookup returns CDR1 DFQATT and CDR2 SNEGSKA (reference sequence). Trimming removed 0 bases from V and 4 bases from J, with 7 bases in between. The CDR3 has 14 residues. The source of the sample is a study of T-cell memory formation after mild COVID-19. Turning to the study itself: Most TCR clusters belonged to a single donor. Whole-study findings and limits: Day 15 to 85 contractors were CD4/CD8 balanced; later expanders leaned CD4+. Of the contracting clones, CD4+ ones lay mainly in CM and EM, and CD8+ ones in EMRA.

Constant-segment-primed 5'RACE gave TCR alpha and TCR beta cDNA libraries with sample barcodes and UMIs. TCRdb recomputed calls from the 5' RACE reads with MiXCR, one row per CDR3 protein. The data show 350,000 to 500,000 distinct CDR3 sequences, more than 20% seen once. Material for sequencing was PBMCs or a T cell subset sorted from them (not recorded which). The chain is built from TRBV20-1 and TRBJ2-6; D unresolved. The receptor was derived from an adult woman who had mild COVID-19 (a few samples of this study predate the infection). Cell type and time point are not known. CDR3 region: CSARDMAGANVLTF. The DNA for the CDR3 is TGCAGTGCTAGAGATATGGCGGGGGCCAACGTCCTGACTTTC.